This is a list of T cell receptor beta chains from one sample in a study of T cells in Graves' hyperthyroidism and ophthalmopathy. TCRdb re-analysed the multiplex PCR reads in MiXCR, keeping a single row per CDR3 protein. The sample carries about 410,000 distinct CDR3 sequences, roughly 14% recorded once. The specimen was blood. These receptors originate from a woman in her twenties or thirties with Graves' ophthalmopathy. Each CDR3 is given with its conserved first and last residue. The D gene is left open where the match is weak. Clone size is shown for a subset of rows, as once, few, many or a class of expanded clone.

d_gene	v_gene	abundance	j_gene	CDR3aa	CDR3nt
.	TRBV27	many	TRBJ2-2	CASSPQPPGPLRSTGELFF	TGTGCCAGCAGTCCCCAACCACCGGGACCTCTACGAAGCACCGGGGAGCTGTTTTTT
.	TRBV30	many	TRBJ2-7	CAWSVLSGSEQYF	TGTGCCTGGAGTGTACTCTCAGGCTCTGAGCAGTACTTC
TRBD1	TRBV7-2	many	TRBJ1-6	CASSFSGGGSPLHF	TGTGCCAGCAGCTTTTCAGGGGGAGGTTCACCCCTCCACTTT
TRBD2	TRBV20-1	many	TRBJ2-3	CSALGGGPSSTDTQYF	TGCAGTGCTTTGGGGGGGGGACCGTCTAGCACAGATACGCAGTATTTT
TRBD2	TRBV5-1	many	TRBJ2-7	CASSLNSGRTYEQYF	TGCGCCAGCAGCTTGAATAGCGGGCGAACCTACGAGCAGTACTTC
.	TRBV30	many	TRBJ2-7	CAWSESPGAYEQYF	TGTGCCTGGAGCGAGTCCCCCGGGGCCTACGAGCAGTACTTC
.	TRBV7-8	many	TRBJ1-2	CASSPSDRPSFSYTF	TGTGCCAGCAGCCCCAGCGACAGGCCGAGCTTCTCCTACACCTTC
TRBD2	TRBV6-1	few	TRBJ2-1	CAGSELAGGHNEQFF	TGTGCCGGCAGTGAACTAGCGGGGGGGCATAATGAGCAGTTCTTC
.	TRBV28	few	TRBJ2-1	CASLGGTHNEQFF	TGTGCCAGCTTAGGGGGTACCCACAATGAGCAGTTCTTC
.	TRBV15	many	TRBJ2-5	CAVHGDQETQYF	TGTGCCGTCCATGGTGATCAAGAGACCCAGTACTTC
.	TRBV30	.	TRBJ1-2	CAWSVGTGYGYTF	TGTGCCTGGAGTGTAGGGACGGGCTATGGCTACACCTTC
.	TRBV10-2	many	TRBJ2-5	CASREDTQETQYF	TGCGCCAGCAGAGAGGACACCCAAGAGACCCAGTACTTC
TRBD2	TRBV6-1	.	TRBJ2-3	CASSQNDLSGGRDTQYF	TGTGCCAGCAGCCAAAATGACCTTAGCGGGGGAAGAGATACGCAGTATTTT
.	TRBV2	many	TRBJ2-7	CATREGSTYEQYF	TGTGCCACCCGGGAAGGCAGCACCTACGAGCAGTACTTC
.	TRBV20-1	many	TRBJ2-1	CRLGGGGFNEQFF	TGCAGACTGGGGGGCGGGGGCTTCAATGAGCAGTTCTTC
.	TRBV3-1	many	TRBJ2-7	CASSQDQYYEQYF	TGTGCCAGCAGCCAAGATCAGTACTACGAGCAGTACTTC
TRBD1	TRBV9	many	TRBJ2-5	CASSVWGQPRETQYF	TGTGCCAGCAGCGTCTGGGGACAGCCGAGGGAGACCCAGTACTTC
.	TRBV30	many	TRBJ1-4	CAWSATLRGPNEKLFF	TGTGCCTGGAGTGCAACCTTAAGGGGACCAAATGAAAAACTGTTTTTT
.	TRBV15	many	TRBJ1-6	CATSRDVNAIIGNSPLHF	TGTGCCACCAGCAGAGATGTGAACGCTATAATCGGGAATTCACCCCTCCACTTT
TRBD1	TRBV19	.	TRBJ2-7	CASSIGTGDYEQYF	TGTGCCAGTAGTATTGGGACAGGGGACTACGAGCAGTACTTC
TRBD1	TRBV2	many	TRBJ2-1	CASSQPRDRANNEQFF	TGTGCCAGCAGTCAACCTCGGGACAGGGCGAACAATGAGCAGTTCTTC
TRBD1	TRBV6-1	many	TRBJ2-7	CASSRWTGGNFYEQYF	TGTGCCAGCAGTAGATGGACAGGGGGCAATTTCTACGAGCAGTACTTC
.	TRBV6-1	many	TRBJ2-7	CASSELRGFLEQYF	TGTGCCAGCAGTGAATTACGCGGGTTTCTCGAGCAGTACTTC
.	TRBV30	many	TRBJ2-6	CAWTLDSVTGANVLTF	TGTGCCTGGACCTTGGACAGCGTAACTGGGGCCAACGTCCTGACTTTC
TRBD2	TRBV7-2	many	TRBJ2-3	CASSLGAGGRDTQYF	TGTGCCAGCAGCCTGGGAGCGGGGGGGCGAGATACGCAGTATTTT
.	TRBV30	.	TRBJ2-3	CAWSVMVDTQYF	TGTGCCTGGAGTGTAATGGTCGATACGCAGTATTTT
.	TRBV2	many	TRBJ2-1	CASSRQGIGNEQFF	TGTGCCAGCAGTAGGCAGGGGATCGGGAATGAGCAGTTCTTC
.	TRBV27	many	TRBJ1-5	CASSLSGRNQPQHF	TGTGCCAGCAGTTTATCCGGGCGTAATCAGCCCCAGCATTTT